One and the same sample provided the 17 T cell receptor beta chains below, sequenced in a study of T-cell reconstitution after alpha-beta-depleted transplantation in children. As it was prepared, the TCRbeta library received unique molecular identifiers. TCRdb passed the PCR reads through MiXCR, listing each CDR3 protein once. In the table there are about 360,000 distinct CDR3 sequences, 13% of which are singletons. The sample in question was PBMCs, obtained from the stem cell graft. Receptors were obtained from a human donor who donated a stem cell graft to a child with Fanconi anemia.

The chain carries TRBV6-5 and TRBJ2-5; D unresolved. Trimming pared 2 bases from V and 4 bases from J, leaving 11 bases between. The CDR3 totals 14 residues. In germline, CDR1 is MNHEY, CDR2 SVGAGI. CDR3 in amino acids: CASSYVGHSETQYF. CDR3 nucleotides: TGTGCCAGCAGTTACGTCGGGCACTCAGAGACCCAGTACTTC.

The table lists this clonotype with a few counts. The rearrangement links TRBV12-3 or TRBV12-4 to TRBJ2-3, with 8 nucleotides matching TRBD1. The CDR3 sequence is 16 residues long. After removal of 6 bases from V and 1 base from J, the junction contained 9 bases not matched to a gene. The CDR3 coding sequence is TGTGCCAGCAGGCAGCAGGGGGCGCGCGGCACAGATACGCAGTATTTT. It specifies CASRQQGARGTDTQYF.

This clonotype was found many times. V gene TRBV12-3 or TRBV12-4 combines with J gene TRBJ2-7, with 8 bases that match TRBD1. J was trimmed by 4 bases and V by 5 bases; bases with no gene match: 1. There are 12 residues in the CDR3. CDR3 sequence: CASSGTGYEQYF. The CDR3 DNA reads TGTGCCAGCAGTGGGACAGGATACGAGCAGTACTTC.

This clonotype appeared many times. The chain joins TRBV20-1 to TRBJ1-5, with 8 bases lining up with TRBD1. Per germline, CDR1 DFQATT and CDR2 SNEGSKA (reference sequence). Trimming took 4 bases from V and 0 from J; bases not matched to a gene: 8. The CDR3 runs 16 residues. The CDR3 coding sequence is TGCAGTGCTATGGGACAGGATCTTTATAGCAATCAGCCCCAGCATTTT. Residues: CSAMGQDLYSNQPQHF.

This clonotype has only a few counts. The chain combines TRBV20-1 with TRBJ1-1; a possible D gene is TRBD1 (6 bases). The CDR3 totals 11 residues. V lost 8 bases and J lost 5, with 12 bases in between. Germline V gene data show CDR1 as DFQATT and CDR2 as SNEGSKA (reference sequence). CDR3 residues: CSPRGDTEAFF. CDR3 coding DNA: TGCAGTCCCAGGGGTGATACTGAAGCTTTCTTT.

The chain couples TRBV12-3 or TRBV12-4 to TRBJ1-2; TRBD1 is a possible D gene (6 bases). The CDR3 is made up of 13 amino acids. With 2 bases removed from V and 8 bases from J, the gap between germline ends came to 12 bases. CDR3: CASSLSGVEGYTF. The CDR3 bases are TGTGCCAGCAGTTTATCAGGGGTGGAGGGCTACACCTTC.

In this sample, this clonotype turned up many times. The chain recombines TRBV7-2 with TRBJ2-1; D possibly corresponds to TRBD2 (6 bases). The V gene lost 5 bases and the J gene lost 4 bases, with 15 bases spanning the gap. The CDR3 consists of 15 residues. CDR1 and CDR2 from the germline V gene are SGHTA and FQGNSA. The CDR3 reads CASSQAGGAYNEQFF. CDR3 bases: TGTGCCAGCAGCCAAGCGGGTGGGGCATACAATGAGCAGTTCTTC.

The J gene is TRBJ2-2, the V gene TRBV27, with 9 bases identical to TRBD1. The CDR3 length is 14 residues. V lost 4 bases to trimming and J lost 8 bases; unmatched junction nucleotides: 5. Germline CDR1 and CDR2: MNHEY and SMNVEV (reference sequence). Here the CDR3 reads CASSWDRETGELFF. The DNA of the CDR3 is TGTGCCAGCAGTTGGGACAGGGAAACTGGGGAGCTGTTTTTT.

This clonotype appeared a few times. The chain has TRBV7-2 and TRBJ1-1; tentative D call: TRBD1 (6 bases). The germline V gene has CDR1 SGHTA and CDR2 FQGNSA. Trimming cost V 6 bases and J 4 bases, with 15 bases left between them. The CDR3 sequence is 14 residues long. The CDR3 sequence is CASREKGGGTEAFF. The CDR3 region has the DNA TGTGCCAGCAGAGAAAAGGGGGGGGGCACTGAAGCTTTCTTT.

This clonotype has more than one count but fewer than ten. This chain uses TRBV5-6 with TRBJ2-6; tentatively, D is TRBD1 (5 bases). This CDR3 comprises 19 residues. V lost 2 bases, J lost 2 bases, and 20 bases lay in between. Germline-derived CDR1 and CDR2 are SGHDT and YYEEEE. The chain's CDR3 is CASSFNQGITVAGANVLTF. The CDR3 DNA reads TGTGCCAGCAGCTTCAACCAGGGCATAACCGTCGCTGGGGCCAACGTCCTGACTTTC.

V and J are TRBV4-3 and TRBJ1-2; D may be TRBD1 (6 bases). The CDR3 length is 14 residues. The V end was cut by 1 base, the J end by 4 bases, with 10 bases between. Germline CDR1 and CDR2: LGHNA and YSLEER. The CDR3 loop reads CASSQVGDIYGYTF. CDR3 in DNA: TGCGCCAGCAGCCAAGTGGGGGACATCTATGGCTACACCTTC.

CDR3 in DNA: TGTGCCAGCAGTCTGGGGGGTCCGGGCTACACCTTC. Protein sequence: CASSLGGPGYTF. V usage is TRBV12-3 or TRBV12-4 and J usage is TRBJ1-2; perhaps TRBD1 as D (5 bases). The germline V and J ends were trimmed by 5 bases and 8 bases, with 12 bases remaining between them. This CDR3 region has 12 residues.

A few counts support this clonotype. This chain connects TRBV7-2 to TRBJ2-3; D is perhaps TRBD1 (7 bases). CDR3 size: 16 residues. Between the trimmed V and J ends, which lost 2 bases and 6 bases, there was a span of 18 bases. CDR1 and CDR2 (germline): SGHTA, FQGNSA. The CDR3 spells CASSLTAIPGGDTQYF. Written as DNA, the CDR3 is TGTGCCAGCAGCTTAACGGCTATACCAGGGGGGGATACGCAGTATTTT. Variable domain in full (rest from reference TRBV7-2 and TRBJ2-3): GAGVSQSPSNKVTEKGKDVELRCDPISGHTALYWYRQSLGQGLEFLIYFQGNSAPDKSGLPSDRFSAERTGGSVSTLTIQRTQQEDSAVYLCASSLTAIPGGDTQYFGPGTRLTVL.

This clonotype was recorded many times. The rearrangement joins TRBV7-2 to TRBJ2-1, with D hard to call. This CDR3 has 14 amino acids. V lost 4 bases and J lost 2, with 9 bases in between. Germline-derived CDR1 and CDR2 are SGHTA and FQGNSA. CDR3 amino acids: CASSSDTTYNEQFF. DNA of the CDR3: TGTGCCAGCAGCTCTGACACCACCTACAATGAGCAGTTCTTC. The full variable domain, completed using reference TRBV7-2 and TRBJ2-1, is GAGVSQSPSNKVTEKGKDVELRCDPISGHTALYWYRQSLGQGLEFLIYFQGNSAPDKSGLPSDRFSAERTGGSVSTLTIQRTQQEDSAVYLCASSSDTTYNEQFFGPGTRLTVL.

J is TRBJ1-6 and V is TRBV7-6; 7 bases agree with TRBD1. The length of the CDR3 is 13 residues. The germline V gene has CDR1 SGHVS and CDR2 FNYEAQ. J lost 9 bases, V lost 5 bases, and 4 bases had no gene match. CDR3 in amino acids: CASSATGSSPLHF. The DNA for the CDR3 is TGTGCCAGCAGCGCGACAGGGAGTTCACCCCTCCACTTT.

The chain is built from TRBV11-2 and TRBJ2-1, with D perhaps matching TRBD1 or TRBD2 (5 bases each). V was cut by 5 bases and J by 6 bases, with 17 bases left in between. The germline V gene encodes CDR1 SGHAT and CDR2 FQNNGV. CDR3 length: 15 amino acids. CDR3 region: CASSPKASGGNEQFF. CDR3 nucleotides: TGTGCCAGCAGCCCAAAGGCTAGTGGGGGCAATGAGCAGTTCTTC.

This clonotype was detected many times. The chain joins TRBV20-1 to TRBJ2-3; D is perhaps TRBD1 or TRBD2 (6 bases each). This CDR3 is 14 amino acids long. The V end lost 3 bases, the J end lost 6 bases, and 16 bases lay between the germline ends. Germline lookup yields CDR1 DFQATT and CDR2 SNEGSKA (reference sequence). This CDR3 reads CSARPGALRDTQYF. In DNA form, the CDR3 reads TGCAGTGCTAGGCCGGGGGCGTTACGGGATACGCAGTATTTT.